One and the same sample provided the 10 T cell receptor beta chains below, sequenced in a study of blood T cell repertoires in COVID-19. Produced via immunoSEQ multiplex PCR; TCRdb's table is partial and in-frame only. In the table there are hundreds of thousands of clones, 70% to 90% of which are singletons. The material sequenced was peripheral blood. The receptors were gathered from a woman aged 18-29 years who had recovered from COVID-19.

V gene TRBV7-3 combines with J gene TRBJ2-5; 8 nucleotides match TRBD1. This CDR3 spans 15 amino acids. Trimming at V came to 1 base and at J to 1 base, leaving 2 bases not matched to a gene. Per germline, CDR1 SGHTA and CDR2 FQGTGA. Written as DNA, the CDR3 is TGTGCCAGCAGCTTAAGGACAGGGTTCCAAGAGACCCAGTACTTC. The encoded protein is CASSLRTGFQETQYF.

This chain joins TRBV30 and TRBJ1-2, with TRBD1 matching 9 bases. V lost 0 bases to trimming and J lost 7 bases; unmatched junction nucleotides: 6. Germline assignment: CDR1 GTSNPN and CDR2 SVGIG (reference sequence). This CDR3 region has 14 residues. The CDR3 spells CAWSVPGTGLGYTF. The CDR3 DNA reads as TGTGCCTGGAGTGTACCTGGGACAGGGCTTGGCTACACCTTC.

There are a few counts of this clone. CDR3 amino acids: CAWSVSGRQYF. The CDR3 nucleotides are TGTGCCTGGAGTGTAAGCGGGCGTCAGTACTTC. The chain links TRBV30 to TRBJ2-4; TRBD2 might be the D (6 bases). CDR1 and CDR2 (germline): GTSNPN, SVGIG (reference sequence). V was clipped by 0 bases and J by 12 bases, with 9 bases between them. This CDR3 has 11 amino acids.

V and J are TRBV24-1 and TRBJ1-3, with 7 bases lining up with TRBD1. Trimming at V came to 12 bases and at J to 3 bases, leaving 7 bases not matched to a gene. The CDR3 is made up of 13 amino acids. The germline V gene encodes CDR1 KGHDR and CDR2 SFDVKD. The CDR3 DNA follows: TGTGCCGCGCAAACAGGGGTTGGAAACACCATATATTTT. It translates to CAAQTGVGNTIYF.

The rearrangement uses TRBV6-2 or TRBV6-3 and TRBJ1-1; D might be TRBD1 (6 bases). The CDR3 runs 16 residues. The V gene's germline CDR1 is MNHEY and CDR2 SVGEGT. The V gene lost 6 bases and the J gene lost 3 bases, with 20 bases spanning the gap. CDR3 amino acids: CASSLQGFLGYTEAFF. The CDR3 coding sequence is TGTGCCAGCAGCTTACAGGGTTTTCTTGGATACACTGAAGCTTTCTTT.

V is TRBV7-9 and J is TRBJ2-3; 9 nucleotides match TRBD1. V dropped 5 bases and J dropped 0; count of bases not matched to a gene: 3. Germline CDR1 and CDR2: SEHNR and FQNEAQ (reference sequence). The CDR3 is made up of 15 amino acids. CDR3 nucleotide sequence: TGTGCCAGCAGCCCCGGGACAGGGAGCACAGATACGCAGTATTTT. This translates into CASSPGTGSTDTQYF.

The V call is TRBV30, the J call TRBJ2-4; 13 bases are shared with TRBD2. Germline values: CDR1 GTSNPN, CDR2 SVGIG (reference sequence). Germline trimming cut 0 bases from V and 1 base from J; bases unmatched to any gene: 9. This CDR3 has 19 amino acids. CDR3 amino acids: CAWSVLTSGRAGAKNIQYF. CDR3 bases: TGTGCCTGGAGTGTACTAACTAGCGGGAGGGCCGGGGCCAAAAACATTCAGTACTTC.

This rearrangement joins TRBV5-1 to TRBJ1-1; no definite D call. The CDR3 runs to 15 residues. Trimming left V 2 bases short and J 4 bases short, with 15 bases between. Germline lookup yields CDR1 SGHRS and CDR2 YFSETQ. The CDR3 DNA reads as TGCGCCAGCAGCTTCGGGAGGGAGCGTGCCACTGAAGCTTTCTTT. It yields the protein CASSFGRERATEAFF.

This chain connects TRBV19 to TRBJ1-5; 8 nucleotides line up with TRBD1. Per the germline V gene, CDR1 is LNHDA and CDR2 is SQIVND (reference sequence). The CDR3 extends over 14 amino acids. V trimming: 6 bases; J trimming: 6 bases; junction bases outside the gene matches: 7. Here the CDR3 reads CASRSQGASQPQHF. CDR3 nucleotides: TGTGCCAGTAGATCTCAGGGGGCAAGTCAGCCCCAGCATTTT.

This chain joins TRBV7-9 and TRBJ1-5; a possible D gene is TRBD1 (6 bases). CDR1 and CDR2 (germline): SEHNR, FQNEAQ (reference sequence). The CDR3 consists of 15 residues. Trimming took 6 bases from V and 5 from J, leaving 17 bases between them. CDR3 loop: CASSTGGGVDQPQHF. The CDR3 nucleotides read TGTGCCAGCAGTACAGGAGGGGGGGTGGATCAGCCCCAGCATTTT.